This is a list of T cell receptor beta chains from one sample in a study of post-analysis software for immune sequencing data. TCRdb fed the PCR reads into MiXCR, producing one record per CDR3 protein. The sample includes approximately 350,000 distinct CDR3 sequences, less than 40% seen only once; the top ten take 13%. The sequenced sample consisted of blood. The receptors were gathered from a girl aged 5-17 years with multiple sclerosis. Both conserved end residues are part of each CDR3. The D gene is left open where the match is weak. Some rows have no size entry. The others give once, few or many, or a class for an expanded clone.

clone size	V gene	J gene	D gene	CDR3 DNA	CDR3 protein
NA	TRBV28	TRBJ2-1	NA	TGTGCCAGCAGTCCGGCGGGGGCCGCCCTCAATGAGCAGTTCTTC	CASSPAGAALNEQFF
few	TRBV6-5	TRBJ1-2	NA	TGTGCCAGCACCTCCGGGCTTCCTAGCGGCTACACCTTC	CASTSGLPSGYTF
few	TRBV12-3/TRBV12-4	TRBJ1-4	NA	TGTGCCAGCAGTCTCGCGCGGGGGTTTGAAAAACTGTTTTTT	CASSLARGFEKLFF
NA	TRBV4-1	TRBJ2-1	TRBD1	TGCGCCAGCAGCCTGGGACAGGGGTATGAACAGTTCTTC	CASSLGQGYEQFF
NA	TRBV25-1	TRBJ1-6	NA	TGTGCCAGCAGTGACAGGCAGGGGCTCGGTAATTCACCCCTCCACTTT	CASSDRQGLGNSPLHF
few	TRBV4-1	TRBJ2-5	TRBD2	TGCGCCAGCAGCCAAGGCTGGCTAGCGGGGGGAGAGACCCAGTACTTC	CASSQGWLAGGETQYF
NA	TRBV6-1	TRBJ2-3	NA	TGTGCCAGCACCGAGCAGGGGTCGGCAGATACGCAGTATTTT	CASTEQGSADTQYF
NA	TRBV2	TRBJ2-2	NA	TGTGCCAGCAGAGACCTTTGGAACCCGATCCGCACCGGGGAGCTGTTTTTT	CASRDLWNPIRTGELFF
NA	TRBV27	TRBJ2-2	NA	TGTGCCAGCAGAATACATGTGAACACCGGGGAGCTGTTTTTT	CASRIHVNTGELFF
once	TRBV28	TRBJ2-5	TRBD2	TGTGCCAGCAGTTTATCTCCAGCGGGGGGGGAAGGAGAGACCCAGTACTTC	CASSLSPAGGEGETQYF
NA	TRBV5-6	TRBJ1-1	NA	TGTGCCAGCAGCTGGGGGGCAGGCGGATTGAACACTGAAGCTTTCTTT	CASSWGAGGLNTEAFF
few	TRBV7-3	TRBJ2-5	TRBD1	TGTGCCAGCAGCCAAGGGACAGGGGCGAATCAAGAGACCCAGTACTTC	CASSQGTGANQETQYF
NA	TRBV19	TRBJ2-1	NA	TGTGCCAGTAGTACTGTACCCTCGGCCGAGGGGTGGTGCAATGAGCAGTTCTTC	CASSTVPSAEGWCNEQFF
once	TRBV4-2	TRBJ1-1	NA	TGTGCCAGCAGCCCCCGGACCGCCCCTGAAGCTTTCTTT	CASSPRTAPEAFF
NA	TRBV20-1	TRBJ2-7	TRBD1	TGCAGTGCTAGAGAGGGACAGGACCTCTACGAGCAGTACTTC	CSAREGQDLYEQYF
few	TRBV2	TRBJ1-4	NA	TGTGCCAGCAGTGAAGGCGGCGGAAGGGAAAAACTGTTTTTT	CASSEGGGREKLFF
many	TRBV7-9	TRBJ1-2	TRBD1	TGTGCCAGCAGCTCCCGGGACAGGGGAGGTAACGGCTACACCTTC	CASSSRDRGGNGYTF
NA	TRBV24-1	TRBJ2-5	NA	TGTGCCACCAGTGATTCGACTGCTTACCAAGAGACCCAGTACTTC	CATSDSTAYQETQYF
few	TRBV5-1	TRBJ2-1	TRBD1	TGCGCCAGCAGCTTGCGACAGGGGTCATTAGGTGAGCAGTTCTTC	CASSLRQGSLGEQFF
NA	TRBV27	TRBJ2-5	NA	TGTGCCAGCAGTTCCGTATCTAGTCAAGAGACCCAGTACTTC	CASSSVSSQETQYF
few	TRBV6-6	TRBJ1-3	NA	TGTGCCAGCAGCCCCCCGACAGGAAGAGGAGGAAACACCATATATTTT	CASSPPTGRGGNTIYF
few	TRBV6-1	TRBJ2-5	NA	TGTGCCAGCAGTGAAAGGGGTCGGCCCTTTGCGGAGACCCAGTACTTC	CASSERGRPFAETQYF
NA	TRBV5-6	TRBJ2-5	NA	TGTGCCAGCAGCTTGGCGCAGATAAGGCAAGAGACCCAGTACTTC	CASSLAQIRQETQYF
few	TRBV7-2	TRBJ2-7	NA	TGTGCCAGCAGCGCCCAGGGATCCCACGAGCAGTACTTC	CASSAQGSHEQYF